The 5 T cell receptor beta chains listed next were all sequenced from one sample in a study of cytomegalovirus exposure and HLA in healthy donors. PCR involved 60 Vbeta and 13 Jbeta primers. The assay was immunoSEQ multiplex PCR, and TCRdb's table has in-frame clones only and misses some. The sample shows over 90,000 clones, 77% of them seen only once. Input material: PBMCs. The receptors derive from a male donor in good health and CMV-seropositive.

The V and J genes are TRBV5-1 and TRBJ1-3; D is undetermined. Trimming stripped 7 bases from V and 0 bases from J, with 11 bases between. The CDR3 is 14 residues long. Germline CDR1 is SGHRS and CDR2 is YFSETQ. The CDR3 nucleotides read TGCGCCAGCGGCGCGGATAGCTCTGGAAACACCATATATTTT. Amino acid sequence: CASGADSSGNTIYF.

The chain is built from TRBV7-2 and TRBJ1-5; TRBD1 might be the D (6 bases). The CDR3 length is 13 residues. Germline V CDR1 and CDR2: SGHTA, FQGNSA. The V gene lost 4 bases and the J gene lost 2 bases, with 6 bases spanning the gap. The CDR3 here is CASSYRGNQPQHF. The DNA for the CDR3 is TGTGCCAGCAGCTACAGGGGCAATCAGCCCCAGCATTTT.

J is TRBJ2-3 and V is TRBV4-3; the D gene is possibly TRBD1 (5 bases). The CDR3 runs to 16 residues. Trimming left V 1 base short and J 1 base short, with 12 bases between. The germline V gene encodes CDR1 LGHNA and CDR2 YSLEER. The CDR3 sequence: CASSQGRVVRTDTQYF. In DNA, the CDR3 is TGCGCCAGCAGCCAAGGCAGGGTGGTACGCACAGATACGCAGTATTTT.

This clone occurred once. The CDR3 loop reads CASSLQGGSYNEQFF. The DNA of the CDR3 is TGTGCCAGCAGCCTACAGGGGGGCTCCTACAATGAGCAGTTCTTC. This rearrangement joins TRBV7-3 to TRBJ2-1; TRBD1 matches at 8 bases. V dropped 5 bases and J dropped 0; count of bases not matched to a gene: 3. Germline V CDR1 and CDR2: SGHTA, FQGTGA. This CDR3 is 15 amino acids long. Complete variable domain (other parts from reference TRBV7-3 and TRBJ2-1): GAGVSQTPSNKVTEKGKYVELRCDPISGHTALYWYRQSLGQGPEFLIYFQGTGAADDSGLPNDRFFAVRPEGSVSTLKIQRTERGDSAVYLCASSLQGGSYNEQFFGPGTRLTVL.

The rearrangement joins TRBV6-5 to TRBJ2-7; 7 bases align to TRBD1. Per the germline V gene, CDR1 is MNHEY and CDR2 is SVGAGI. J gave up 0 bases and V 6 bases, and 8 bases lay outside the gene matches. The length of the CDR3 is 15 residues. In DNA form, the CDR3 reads TGTGCCAGCAGCTTGACAGGGCTCTTCTCCTACGAGCAGTACTTC. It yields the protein CASSLTGLFSYEQYF.